This T cell receptor beta chain appears in the sequencing data of a study of cytomegalovirus exposure and HLA in healthy donors. Study background: Early release data held 85 million to 95 million unique TCRs from HLA-typed donors.

Vbeta (60) and Jbeta (13) primers were used in the PCR. The protocol was immunoSEQ multiplex PCR, while the TCRdb copy is restricted to in-frame clones and leaves out a portion. The sample has about 120,000 clones, roughly 71% seen once. Study observations and caveats: In an earlier analysis, about 90% or about 30%: the productive usage of most TCR beta V segments.

With regard to this clone: Its specificity is unknown.

The origin of this receptor is a middle-aged woman in good health and CMV-seropositive. Source material: PBMCs.

CDR3 in DNA: TGCGCCAGCAGCCTCACTATACAGGGTTCCTATGGCTACACCTTC. As protein: CASSLTIQGSYGYTF. The chain recombines TRBV5-1 with TRBJ1-2; D is possibly TRBD1 (6 bases). This CDR3 has 15 amino acids. The germline CDR1 and CDR2 sequences are SGHRS and YFSETQ. The V end lost 4 bases, the J end lost 4 bases, and 17 bases lay between the germline ends.